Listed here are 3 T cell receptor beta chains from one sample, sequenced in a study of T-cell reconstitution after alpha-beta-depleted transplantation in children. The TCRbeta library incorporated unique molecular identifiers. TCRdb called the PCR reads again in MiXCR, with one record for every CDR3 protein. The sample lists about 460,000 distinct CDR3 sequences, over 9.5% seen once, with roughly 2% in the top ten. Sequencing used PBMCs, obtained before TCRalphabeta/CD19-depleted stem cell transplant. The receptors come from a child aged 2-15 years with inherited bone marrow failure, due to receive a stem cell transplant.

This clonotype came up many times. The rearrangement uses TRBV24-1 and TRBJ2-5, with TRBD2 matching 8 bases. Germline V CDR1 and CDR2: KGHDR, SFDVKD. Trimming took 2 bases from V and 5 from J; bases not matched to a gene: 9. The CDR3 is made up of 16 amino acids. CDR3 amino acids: CATSDYGASGWETQYF. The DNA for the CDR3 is TGTGCCACCAGTGATTATGGGGCTAGCGGGTGGGAGACCCAGTACTTC.

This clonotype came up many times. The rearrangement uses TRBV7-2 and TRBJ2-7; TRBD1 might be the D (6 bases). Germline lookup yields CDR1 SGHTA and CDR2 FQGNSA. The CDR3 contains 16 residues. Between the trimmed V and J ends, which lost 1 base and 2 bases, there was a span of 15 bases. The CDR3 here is CASSLGGQGIPYEQYF. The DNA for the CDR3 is TGTGCCAGCAGCTTAGGTGGTCAGGGGATTCCCTACGAGCAGTACTTC.

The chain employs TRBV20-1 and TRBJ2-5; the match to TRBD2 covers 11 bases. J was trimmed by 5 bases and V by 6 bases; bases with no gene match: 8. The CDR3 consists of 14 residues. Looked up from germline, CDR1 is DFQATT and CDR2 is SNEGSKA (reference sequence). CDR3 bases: TGCAGTGCCCCGAGACTAGCGGGACCTGAGACCCAGTACTTC. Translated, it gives CSAPRLAGPETQYF.